A single sample gave rise to the 22 T cell receptor beta chains below, sequenced in a study of cytomegalovirus exposure and HLA in healthy donors. The PCR had 60 Vbeta and 13 Jbeta primers. Measured with immunoSEQ multiplex PCR; TCRdb has only the in-frame clones, and not every one. The table lists 210,000 or so clones, more than 60% of them singletons. Input material: PBMCs. These receptors came from a woman aged 55-70 years in good health and CMV-seropositive.

This chain uses TRBV4-3 with TRBJ2-1; TRBD2 matches 13 bases. The CDR3 spans 17 residues. Losses at the gene ends were 4 bases for V and 5 bases for J; bases not matched to a gene: 8. Germline V lookup: CDR1 LGHNA, CDR2 YSLEER. For the CDR3, the DNA is TGCGCCAGCAGCCGCCAGCCCGGGACTAGCGGGGACAATGAGCAGTTCTTC. It specifies CASSRQPGTSGDNEQFF.

The chain carries TRBV4-1 and TRBJ2-1; 7 bases match TRBD2. The V and J ends lost 1 base and 2 bases, in that order; junction bases with no gene match: 8. Germline CDR1 and CDR2: MGHRA and YSYEKL. The CDR3 spans 17 residues. DNA of the CDR3: TGCGCCAGCAGCCAAGGTTTCAGCGGGGTAGCCTACAATGAGCAGTTCTTC. Protein product: CASSQGFSGVAYNEQFF.

V and J are TRBV19 and TRBJ2-7; 9 bases are a match to TRBD2. Germline CDR1 is LNHDA and CDR2 is SQIVND (reference sequence). V lost 1 base, J lost 9 bases, and 10 bases stayed unmatched. This CDR3 spans 15 amino acids. The chain's CDR3 is CASSIGSGLAVPQYF. DNA of the CDR3: TGTGCCAGTAGTATAGGTTCGGGACTAGCCGTTCCGCAGTACTTC.

The chain is built from TRBV19 and TRBJ1-2; 8 nucleotides agree with TRBD1. V shed 7 bases and J 4 bases; nucleotides not matched to a gene: 5. The CDR3 is 13 amino acids. In germline, CDR1 is LNHDA, CDR2 SQIVND (reference sequence). For the CDR3, the DNA is TGTGCCAGTAATGGACAGGGTAGCTATGGCTACACCTTC. Residues: CASNGQGSYGYTF. The entire variable domain, with the rest obtained from reference TRBV19 and TRBJ1-2, is as follows: DGGITQSPKYLFRKEGQNVTLSCEQNLNHDAMYWYRQDPGQGLRLIYYSQIVNDFQKGDIAEGYSVSREKKESFPLTVTSAQKNPTAFYLCASNGQGSYGYTFGSGTRLTVV.

The chain couples TRBV7-8 to TRBJ2-7; 7 bases align to TRBD1. The CDR3 is made up of 16 amino acids. Germline-derived CDR1 and CDR2 are SGHVS and FQNEAQ. The trim removed 3 bases at V and 2 bases at J, leaving 10 bases unmatched. The CDR3 protein is CASSFIQGERTYEQYF. In nucleotides, the CDR3 is TGTGCCAGCAGCTTTATCCAGGGGGAGAGGACCTACGAGCAGTACTTC.

This clone has just a few counts. This chain connects TRBV7-3 to TRBJ2-2; TRBD1 might be the D (6 bases). V lost 5 bases and J 6 bases, leaving 16 bases between the germline ends. Germline assignment: CDR1 SGHTA and CDR2 FQGTGA. This CDR3 spans 15 amino acids. The CDR3 coding sequence is TGTGCCAGCAGCCGACAGGCGCCGGGCGCCGGGGAGCTGTTTTTT. Encoded protein: CASSRQAPGAGELFF. Combining the CDR3 with reference TRBV7-3 and TRBJ2-2 gives the whole variable domain GAGVSQTPSNKVTEKGKYVELRCDPISGHTALYWYRQSLGQGPEFLIYFQGTGAADDSGLPNDRFFAVRPEGSVSTLKIQRTERGDSAVYLCASSRQAPGAGELFFGEGSRLTVL.

This clone was found once. The V call is TRBV5-1, the J call TRBJ2-3, with D maybe TRBD1 (5 bases). In germline, CDR1 is SGHRS, CDR2 YFSETQ. This CDR3 has 14 residues. Trimming removed 5 bases from V and 2 bases from J, with 12 bases in between. The CDR3: CASRIEGATDTQYF. CDR3 bases: TGCGCCAGCAGAATCGAAGGGGCCACAGATACGCAGTATTTT.

The CDR3, as DNA: TGTGCCAGCAGTTACGGGGTAGCGGGAGGGATCGGGGAGCTGTTTTTT. This codes for CASSYGVAGGIGELFF. The chain couples TRBV6-4 to TRBJ2-2, with TRBD2 matching 11 bases. The CDR3 is 16 residues long. Trimming removed 5 bases from V and 7 bases from J; junction bases left unmatched: 9. The germline gives CDR1 MRHNA, CDR2 SNTAGT.

The chain uses TRBV5-4 and TRBJ2-3; TRBD1 might be the D (7 bases). The CDR3 has 11 residues. The ends were cut back, 7 bases at V and 6 bases at J, with 9 bases in the middle. CDR1 and CDR2 from the germline V gene are SGHNT and YYREEE (reference sequence). The CDR3, as DNA: TGTGCCAGCCAGGGGGGTGATACGCAGTATTTT. Translating it yields CASQGGDTQYF.

The chain couples TRBV7-2 to TRBJ1-4, with D possibly matching TRBD1 (6 bases). The CDR3 extends over 14 amino acids. V was shortened by 7 bases and J by 8 bases, with 17 bases between the two germline ends. The germline CDR1 and CDR2 sequences are SGHTA and FQGNSA. CDR3 loop: CASTPGGAREKLFF. CDR3 DNA sequence: TGTGCCAGCACCCCGGGGGGGGCGCGAGAAAAACTGTTTTTT.

The chain employs TRBV4-2 and TRBJ1-5, with 7 nucleotides matching TRBD1. Unmatched junction bases numbered 10, after V lost 6 bases and J lost 5 bases. The CDR3 has 15 amino acids. Germline CDR1 LGHNA, CDR2 YNFKEQ. The CDR3 region is CASSLSDRAHQPQHF. The CDR3 DNA reads TGTGCCAGCAGTCTATCTGACAGGGCCCATCAGCCCCAGCATTTT.

This clone appeared once. The J gene is TRBJ2-2, the V gene TRBV4-2, with 11 positions matching TRBD2. This CDR3 has 16 residues. V shed 4 bases and J 8 bases; nucleotides not matched to a gene: 9. Germline assignment: CDR1 LGHNA and CDR2 YNFKEQ. The CDR3 protein is CASSPGTSGGVGELFF. CDR3 DNA: TGTGCCAGCAGCCCAGGGACTAGCGGCGGGGTGGGGGAGCTGTTTTTT.

This clone was recorded once. CDR3 sequence: CSARDKDSQHF. The CDR3 DNA is TGCAGTGCCAGGGACAAAGACTCCCAGCATTTT. V is TRBV20-1 and J is TRBJ1-5; TRBD1 is a possible D gene (6 bases). Between the trimmed V and J ends, which lost 6 bases and 11 bases, there was a span of 14 bases. This CDR3 is 11 amino acids long. Looked up from germline, CDR1 is DFQATT and CDR2 is SNEGSKA (reference sequence).

V usage is TRBV28 and J usage is TRBJ1-1, with a possible D match to TRBD1 (6 bases). Germline CDR1 MDHEN, CDR2 SYDVKM. With 4 bases removed from V and 6 bases from J, the gap between germline ends came to 12 bases. The CDR3 runs to 13 residues. The CDR3 spells CASSSQGSPEAFF. The CDR3 DNA sequence: TGTGCCAGCAGTTCTCAGGGGTCGCCTGAAGCTTTCTTT.

In its sample, this clone was seen a few times. This chain links TRBV6-5 with TRBJ1-2, with D possibly matching TRBD1 (6 bases). Germline CDR1 is MNHEY and CDR2 is SVGAGI. The CDR3 extends over 15 amino acids. Trimming shortened V by 5 bases and J by 6 bases, and 19 bases separated the two germline ends. CDR3 protein: CASSRTDRLFNGYTF. CDR3 nucleotides: TGTGCCAGCAGTCGGACAGATCGTTTATTTAATGGCTACACCTTC.

The genes are TRBV27 and TRBJ1-6, with D uncertain. Germline values: CDR1 MNHEY, CDR2 SMNVEV (reference sequence). Trimming took off 2 bases at V and 6 bases at J, with 5 bases between the two ends. The CDR3 is made up of 13 amino acids. The CDR3 protein is CASSLMANSPLHF. In DNA form, the CDR3 reads TGTGCCAGCAGTTTAATGGCTAATTCACCCCTCCACTTT.

The chain employs TRBV2 and TRBJ2-2; perhaps TRBD2 as D (6 bases). This CDR3 is built from 14 residues. In germline, CDR1 is SNHLY, CDR2 FYNNEI. Trimming stripped 0 bases from V and 7 bases from J, with 9 bases between. CDR3 sequence (DNA): TGTGCCAGCAGTGAAGCCCAGGGAGGCGGGGAGCTGTTTTTT. Amino acid sequence: CASSEAQGGGELFF. The whole variable domain, remainder taken from reference TRBV2 and TRBJ2-2, is EPEVTQTPSHQVTQMGQEVILRCVPISNHLYFYWYRQILGQKVEFLVSFYNNEISEKSEIFDDQFSVERPDGSNFTLKIRSTKLEDSAMYFCASSEAQGGGELFFGEGSRLTVL.

As regards this clone: The same CDR3 is also encoded by other DNA sequences in this sample. The rearrangement links TRBV2 to TRBJ2-1; TRBD2 matches 9 bases. Trimming at V came to 8 bases and at J to 8 bases, leaving 10 bases not matched to a gene. The CDR3 has 14 residues. Germline CDR1 is SNHLY and CDR2 is FYNNEI. The CDR3, as DNA: TGTGCCAGCGGTGGGCGGGAGGGCCAGGATGAGCAGTTCTTC. Its protein is CASGGREGQDEQFF.

This clone was recorded once. CDR3 coding DNA: TGTGCCAGCAGTTACAGGGGGAGCACTGAAGCTTTCTTT. Residues: CASSYRGSTEAFF. The V call is TRBV6-6, the J call TRBJ1-1, with TRBD1 as a possible D gene (6 bases). CDR3 size: 13 residues. CDR1 is MNHNY and CDR2 is SVGAGI in the germline V gene (reference sequence). V was trimmed by 2 bases and J by 4 bases, leaving 8 bases between them.

This clone was counted between two and nine times. V gene TRBV5-6 combines with J gene TRBJ2-5, with no clear D. This CDR3 is 11 amino acids long. Germline V lookup: CDR1 SGHDT, CDR2 YYEEEE. Trimming shortened V by 1 base and J by 7 bases, and 5 bases separated the two germline ends. CDR3 nucleotide sequence: TGTGCCAGCAGCTTGTCGGGGACCCAGTACTTC. It codes for CASSLSGTQYF.

This clone was seen once. The V call is TRBV7-2, the J call TRBJ1-5; D is unclear. The CDR3 runs to 13 residues. Trimming left V 4 bases short and J 3 bases short, with 7 bases between. In germline, CDR1 is SGHTA, CDR2 FQGNSA. The CDR3 loop reads CASSSGPNQPQHF. CDR3 coding DNA: TGTGCCAGCAGCTCGGGTCCCAATCAGCCCCAGCATTTT.

The V and J genes are TRBV18 and TRBJ1-1; the D gene is possibly TRBD1 (6 bases). In germline, CDR1 is KGHSH, CDR2 LQKENI. V was shortened by 5 bases and J by 5 bases, with 15 bases between the two germline ends. The CDR3 covers 14 residues. The DNA of the CDR3 is TGTGCCAGCTCAGTGGACAGTTGGGGGACTGAAGCTTTCTTT. It codes for CASSVDSWGTEAFF.